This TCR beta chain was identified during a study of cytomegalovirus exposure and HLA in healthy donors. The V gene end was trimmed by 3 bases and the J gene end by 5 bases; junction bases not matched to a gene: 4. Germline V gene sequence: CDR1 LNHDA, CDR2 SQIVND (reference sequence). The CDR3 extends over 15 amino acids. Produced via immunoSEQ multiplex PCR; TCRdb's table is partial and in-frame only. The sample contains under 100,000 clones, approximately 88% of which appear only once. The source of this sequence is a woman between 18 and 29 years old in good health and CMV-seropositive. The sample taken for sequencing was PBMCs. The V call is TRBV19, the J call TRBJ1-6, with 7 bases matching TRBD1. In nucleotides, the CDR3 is TGTGCCAGTAGTATCGGGACAGCTCATAATTCACCCCTCCACTTT. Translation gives CASSIGTAHNSPLHF.